What follows describes a single T cell receptor beta chain. The antigen is unknown. Germline CDR1 LNHDA, CDR2 SQIVND (reference sequence). Trimming cost V 7 bases and J 4 bases, with 17 bases left between them. CDR3 length equals 15 residues. Vbeta (60) and Jbeta (13) primers were used in the PCR. Sequencing used immunoSEQ multiplex PCR; TCRdb keeps in-frame clones, though not all of them. Of some 130,000 clones in the sample, more than 70% were seen once. The record originates from a study of cytomegalovirus exposure and HLA in healthy donors. Across the whole study: From HLA-typed donors, an early data release held about 92 million unique TCRs. Among the 398 genotyped donors, 65% to 90% were placed in the Caucasian-associated ancestry cluster.

Whole-study results and caveats: Across HLA loci, a later analysis found differing TCR association rates, with DRB1 most and HLA-C fewest. Presence/absence analysis assumed near-uniform sequencing depth across donors.

The origin of this receptor is a woman in her thirties in good health and CMV-seropositive. This sequence joins TRBV19 and TRBJ1-5; D not resolved. The sample comprised PBMCs. CDR3 nucleotide sequence: TGTGCCAGTAAGTCCCCGGCAGGAACAAATCAGCCCCAGCATTTT. This translates into CASKSPAGTNQPQHF.